These 10 T cell receptor beta chains were sequenced from one sample in a study of shared clonotypes between healthy human individuals. Assay: immunoSEQ multiplex PCR; the TCRdb copy retains only in-frame clones and omits some. The data show over a million clones, 65% to 80% seen once. Specimen: memory CD4+ T cells sorted from blood. Described subset: CD45RA-negative fraction. The source is a young man in good health.

The chain is built from TRBV30 and TRBJ1-4, with a tentative D call TRBD1 (6 bases). CDR1 is GTSNPN, CDR2 SVGIG, per germline (reference sequence). Trimming cost V 2 bases and J 1 base, with 8 bases left between them. CDR3 length: 14 residues. The CDR3 DNA reads TGTGCCTGGAGTACAGGGAGAACTAATGAAAAACTGTTTTTT. Protein sequence: CAWSTGRTNEKLFF.

This chain uses TRBV7-9 with TRBJ2-5, with TRBD2 identical over 8 bases. Germline values: CDR1 SEHNR, CDR2 FQNEAQ (reference sequence). This CDR3 has 15 residues. J gave up 3 bases and V 4 bases, and 7 bases lay outside the gene matches. The CDR3 nucleotides are TGTGCCAGCAGCTCCCGACTAGCGAATGAAGAGACCCAGTACTTC. It specifies CASSSRLANEETQYF.

The gene calls are TRBV28 and TRBJ1-2; 12 bases agree with TRBD1. Germline V gene sequence: CDR1 MDHEN, CDR2 SYDVKM. This CDR3 comprises 16 residues. V was pared by 3 bases and J by 4 bases, with 6 bases of the junction left unmatched. The CDR3 DNA reads as TGTGCCAGCAGTTTGGCGGGACAGGGGGCGACCTATGGCTACACCTTC. This sequence encodes CASSLAGQGATYGYTF.

This chain joins TRBV7-8 and TRBJ1-3; D is perhaps TRBD1 (6 bases). The CDR3 runs 18 residues. V lost 1 base to trimming and J lost 0 bases, with 16 bases between them. Germline CDR1 reads SGHVS; CDR2 reads FQNEAQ. The CDR3 DNA reads TGTGCCAGCAGCTTAGGGGCAGGGGAAACCCTCTCTGGAAACACCATATATTTT. Translation: CASSLGAGETLSGNTIYF.

This clone was counted a single time. The V and J genes are TRBV5-1 and TRBJ2-1, with 9 bases that match TRBD1. Germline V gene lookup returns CDR1 SGHRS and CDR2 YFSETQ. With 6 bases clipped from V and 7 bases from J, the junction kept 8 bases outside the gene matches. CDR3 length equals 14 residues. In DNA, the CDR3 is TGCGCCAGCACCCGGACAGGGGTGGGGAATGAGCAGTTCTTC. Its translation: CASTRTGVGNEQFF. The variable domain in full, with the rest retrieved from reference TRBV5-1 and TRBJ2-1, is KAGVTQTPRYLIKTRGQQVTLSCSPISGHRSVSWYQQTPGQGLQFLFEYFSETQRNKGNFPGRFSGRQFSNSRSEMNVSTLELGDSALYLCASTRTGVGNEQFFGPGTRLTVL.

The chain uses TRBV5-4 and TRBJ2-5; D is uncertain. TRBJ2-7 explains the end of the DNA better; the J call may be wrong. The CDR3 is 12 residues long. The V gene's germline CDR1 is SGHNT and CDR2 YYREEE (reference sequence). In nucleotides, the CDR3 is TGTGCCAGCAGCGTGAGACTTGGCGAGCAGTACTTC. Amino acids: CASSVRLGEQYF.

The chain uses TRBV18 and TRBJ1-1; a possible D gene is TRBD1 (5 bases). V dropped 3 bases and J dropped 8 bases, with 13 bases sitting between them. Germline V gene sequence: CDR1 KGHSH, CDR2 LQKENI. CDR3 size: 13 residues. CDR3 residues: CASSPTATVEAFF. The CDR3 nucleotides read TGTGCCAGCTCACCGACCGCGACAGTAGAAGCTTTCTTT. Full variable domain (outside the CDR3, taken from reference TRBV18 and TRBJ1-1): NAGVMQNPRHLVRRRGQEARLRCSPMKGHSHVYWYRQLPEEGLKFMVYLQKENIIDESGMPKERFSAEFPKEGPSILRIQQVVRGDSAAYFCASSPTATVEAFFGQGTRLTVV.

This rearrangement joins TRBV7-3 to TRBJ2-3, with D possibly TRBD2 on 6 matching bases. V dropped 3 bases and J dropped 0 bases, with 10 bases sitting between them. The germline CDR1 and CDR2 sequences are SGHTA and FQGTGA. The CDR3 extends over 15 amino acids. This CDR3 is CASSFSGESTDTQYF. The CDR3 DNA reads TGTGCCAGCAGCTTTTCGGGGGAGAGCACAGATACGCAGTATTTT. Full variable domain (rest looked up from reference TRBV7-3 and TRBJ2-3): GAGVSQTPSNKVTEKGKYVELRCDPISGHTALYWYRQSLGQGPEFLIYFQGTGAADDSGLPNDRFFAVRPEGSVSTLKIQRTERGDSAVYLCASSFSGESTDTQYFGPGTRLTVL.

V usage is TRBV30 and J usage is TRBJ2-5, with a tentative D call TRBD2 (8 bases). V lost 3 bases, J lost 11 bases, and 19 bases lay in between. This CDR3 has 13 amino acids. In germline, CDR1 is GTSNPN, CDR2 SVGIG (reference sequence). In DNA, the CDR3 is TGTGCCTGGAGCCGGGAGGGGGCGAGAGAGCAGTACTTC. This gives the protein CAWSREGAREQYF.

This chain's CDR3 is CASSLMQGGTKNIQYF. The CDR3, as DNA: TGTGCCAGCAGCTTAATGCAGGGGGGTACCAAAAACATTCAGTACTTC. The V gene is TRBV5-6, the J gene TRBJ2-4; perhaps TRBD1 as D (7 bases). This CDR3 comprises 16 residues. V dropped 2 bases and J dropped 2 bases, with 14 bases sitting between them. Germline-derived CDR1 and CDR2 are SGHDT and YYEEEE.